The text below deals with one T cell receptor (beta chain). The record originates from a study of T cells in Graves' hyperthyroidism and ophthalmopathy. Germline-derived CDR1 and CDR2 are MGHRA and YSYEKL. The V and J ends lost 10 bases and 4 bases respectively, with 16 bases between them. The CDR3 extends over 13 amino acids. TCR beta CDR3 sequences were amplified from RNA transcripts. Primed by the HTBI set, a first-round RT-PCR was run on the TCR CDR3. Each CDR3 protein is one row after TCRdb ran MiXCR on the multiplex PCR reads. In the table there are roughly 600,000 distinct CDR3 sequences, about 14% of which are singletons. The PBMCs were sourced from fresh peripheral blood (around 10 ml).

The sequencing input was blood. This TCR came from a woman between 45 and 65 years old with Graves' ophthalmopathy. The chain joins TRBV4-1 to TRBJ1-1; perhaps TRBD1 as D (6 bases). The DNA for the CDR3 is TGCGCCACCCAAAGAGGGGGATCCACTGAAGCTTTCTTT. Its translation is CATQRGGSTEAFF.